The source of this T cell receptor beta chain is a study of blood T cells in healthy people across ages. Each donor supplied approximately 10 milliliters of peripheral blood. The authors isolated at least 6.5 million PBMCs per sample. J was trimmed by 4 bases and V by 5 bases; bases with no gene match: 8. CDR1 and CDR2 from the germline V gene are SGHTA and FQGNSA. CDR3 size: 15 residues. Through a sample-barcoded 5' primer and a J-beta primer mix, a second PCR was run for roughly 6 to 12 cycles. Each cDNA molecule, via a template-switch adaptor with 12 random nucleotides, was tagged. Every sample gave at least 2.5 million paired-end reads containing CDR3. One entry per CDR3 protein results from TCRdb running MiXCR on the 5' RACE reads. The table lists 700,000 or so distinct CDR3 sequences, around 38% of them singletons, with about 30% in the top ten. This clonotype was counted only a few times.

The origin of this receptor is a man at least 80 years old in good health. What was sequenced was blood. The V gene is TRBV7-2, the J gene TRBJ2-7, with TRBD1 identical over 10 bases. The CDR3 DNA follows: TGTGCCAGCAGCCAAGCGGGGACAGGGGTTTACGAGCAGTACTTC. Its translation: CASSQAGTGVYEQYF.